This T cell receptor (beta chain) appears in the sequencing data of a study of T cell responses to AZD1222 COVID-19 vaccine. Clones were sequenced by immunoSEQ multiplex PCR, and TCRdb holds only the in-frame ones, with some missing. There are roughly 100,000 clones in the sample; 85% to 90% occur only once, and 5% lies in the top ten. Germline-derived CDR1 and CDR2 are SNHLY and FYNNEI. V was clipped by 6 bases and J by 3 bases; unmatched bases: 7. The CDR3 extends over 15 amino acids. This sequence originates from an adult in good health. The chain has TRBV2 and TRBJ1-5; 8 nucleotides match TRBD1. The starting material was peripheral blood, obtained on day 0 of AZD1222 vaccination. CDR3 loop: CASRGGTGNNQPQHF. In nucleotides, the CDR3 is TGTGCCAGCAGGGGGGGGACAGGAAACAATCAGCCCCAGCATTTT.